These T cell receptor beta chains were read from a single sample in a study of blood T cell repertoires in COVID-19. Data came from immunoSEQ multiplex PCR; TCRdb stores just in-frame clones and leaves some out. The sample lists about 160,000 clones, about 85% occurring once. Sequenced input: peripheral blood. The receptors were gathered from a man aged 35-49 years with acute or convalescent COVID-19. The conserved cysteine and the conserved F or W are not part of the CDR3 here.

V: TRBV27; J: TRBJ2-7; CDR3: ASSETGSYEQY
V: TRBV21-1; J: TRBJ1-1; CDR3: ASSKVTGGAGNTEAF
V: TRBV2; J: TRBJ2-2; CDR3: ASSVQGANTGELF
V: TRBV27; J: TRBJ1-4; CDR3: ASSFSAGQAMKKLF
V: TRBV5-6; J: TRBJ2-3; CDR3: ASSLGAGTDTQY
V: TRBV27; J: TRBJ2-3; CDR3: ASSQRTVSTDTQY
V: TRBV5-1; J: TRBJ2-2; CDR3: ASSFGGAPGELF
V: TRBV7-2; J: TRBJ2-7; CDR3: ASSLVGRALK
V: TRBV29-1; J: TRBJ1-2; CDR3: SVEGDSRSYGYT
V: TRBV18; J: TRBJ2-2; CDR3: ASSPAGTEYTGELF
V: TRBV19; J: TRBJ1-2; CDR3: ASSFYGQANYGYT
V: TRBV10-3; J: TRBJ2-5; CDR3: AINQGGQETQY
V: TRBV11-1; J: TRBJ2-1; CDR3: ASSSRRGTDEQF
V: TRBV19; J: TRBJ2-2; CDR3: ASKRDRDTGELF
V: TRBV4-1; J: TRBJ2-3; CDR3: ASSQDGSTDTQY
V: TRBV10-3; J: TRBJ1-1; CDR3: AISPLLRGPREAF
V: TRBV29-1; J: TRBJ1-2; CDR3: SVSRTDLFAGYT
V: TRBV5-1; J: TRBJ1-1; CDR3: ASSLAAAKTEAF
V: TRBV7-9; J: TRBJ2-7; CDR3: ASSPGGNSYEQY
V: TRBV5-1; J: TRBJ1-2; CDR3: ASSLVPGHQGDGYT
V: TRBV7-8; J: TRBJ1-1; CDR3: ASSSSGQGEAF
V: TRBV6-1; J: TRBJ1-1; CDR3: ASSERGRGTEAF